This entry lists 23 T cell receptor beta chains sequenced from one sample in a study of cytomegalovirus exposure and HLA in healthy donors. PCR involved 60 Vbeta and 13 Jbeta primers. Only in-frame clones appear in the TCRdb table, and some are missing; sequencing was by immunoSEQ multiplex PCR. Among about 150,000 clones, 80% to 90% were seen once, and the ten largest hold about 4.3%. The sample comprised PBMCs. These receptors originate from a woman aged 40 to 50 in good health and CMV-seropositive.

The rearrangement uses TRBV7-2 and TRBJ2-2; 8 nucleotides match TRBD2. V gave up 1 base and J gave up 5 bases; unmatched junction bases: 6. CDR3 length: 16 residues. The germline V gene has CDR1 SGHTA and CDR2 FQGNSA. CDR3 residues: CASSLVGPSGTGELFF. DNA of the CDR3: TGTGCCAGCAGCTTAGTAGGCCCTAGCGGGACCGGGGAGCTGTTTTTT. The full variable domain, its missing parts supplied by reference TRBV7-2 and TRBJ2-2, is GAGVSQSPSNKVTEKGKDVELRCDPISGHTALYWYRQSLGQGLEFLIYFQGNSAPDKSGLPSDRFSAERTGGSVSTLTIQRTQQEDSAVYLCASSLVGPSGTGELFFGEGSRLTVL.

This clone has more than one count but fewer than ten. The V call is TRBV2, the J call TRBJ2-7; D perhaps matches TRBD1 (6 bases). The V end was cut by 6 bases, the J end by 4 bases, with 10 bases between. The length of the CDR3 is 12 residues. CDR1 is SNHLY, CDR2 FYNNEI, per germline. CDR3 protein: CASRGTGYEQYF. In nucleotides, the CDR3 is TGTGCCAGCAGAGGAACAGGGTACGAGCAGTACTTC. Together with reference TRBV2 and TRBJ2-7, the CDR3 gives the full variable domain: EPEVTQTPSHQVTQMGQEVILRCVPISNHLYFYWYRQILGQKVEFLVSFYNNEISEKSEIFDDQFSVERPDGSNFTLKIRSTKLEDSAMYFCASRGTGYEQYFGPGTRLTVT.

This clone was detected only a few times. The chain has TRBV10-3 and TRBJ2-3, with 10 positions matching TRBD2. This CDR3 is built from 19 residues. Losses at the gene ends were 7 bases for V and 5 bases for J; bases not matched to a gene: 21. Germline assignment: CDR1 ENHRY and CDR2 SYGVKD. Written as DNA, the CDR3 is TGTGCCATCAAAAGTGGAGGGACTAGCGCCTTCACCACTGAAGATACGCAGTATTTT. Its translation: CAIKSGGTSAFTTEDTQYF.

This chain links TRBV5-1 with TRBJ2-5; possibly TRBD1 for D (6 bases). The J call may not be correct, given that the DNA end is closer to TRBJ2-7. Germline V gives CDR1 SGHRS, CDR2 YFSETQ. There are 13 residues in the CDR3. The CDR3 region has the DNA TGCGCCAGCAGCTTGGAGGGGGTATACGAGCAGTACTTC. Translating it yields CASSLEGVYEQYF.

The chain couples TRBV30 to TRBJ2-1, with 7 bases aligning to TRBD1. The germline CDR1 and CDR2 sequences are GTSNPN and SVGIG (reference sequence). This CDR3 comprises 14 residues. The J segment lost 7 bases and the V segment lost 3 bases, leaving 9 bases of the junction unmatched. CDR3 coding DNA: TGTGCCTGGAGCCGCCGGGACAGTTGGAATGAGCAGTTCTTC. Translated, it gives CAWSRRDSWNEQFF.

This clone has just a few counts. The V call is TRBV6-6, the J call TRBJ1-1, with D maybe TRBD1 (5 bases). Germline V gene sequence: CDR1 MNHNY, CDR2 SVGAGI (reference sequence). With 7 bases removed from V and 0 bases from J, the gap between germline ends came to 12 bases. The CDR3 runs to 14 residues. CDR3 sequence reads: CASKIPGVNTEAFF. CDR3 bases: TGTGCCAGCAAAATACCGGGGGTGAACACTGAAGCTTTCTTT.

The V call is TRBV2, the J call TRBJ2-5; no reliable D call. CDR3 size: 13 residues. The germline gives CDR1 SNHLY, CDR2 FYNNEI. V was trimmed by 6 bases and J by 2 bases, leaving 10 bases between them. The CDR3 is CASRWLTQETQYF. The CDR3 DNA reads as TGTGCCAGCAGGTGGTTAACACAAGAGACCCAGTACTTC.

The genes are TRBV19 and TRBJ2-3; D possibly corresponds to TRBD2 (6 bases). The V end was cut by 5 bases, the J end by 3 bases, with 15 bases between. CDR1 is LNHDA, CDR2 SQIVND, per germline (reference sequence). The CDR3 contains 15 residues. CDR3 sequence (DNA): TGTGCCAGTAGTCCGATCGGGGGAAGGACAGATACGCAGTATTTT. Translated: CASSPIGGRTDTQYF.

The J gene is TRBJ1-2, the V gene TRBV27, with a tentative D call TRBD1 (5 bases). The CDR3 spans 14 residues. Germline V CDR1 and CDR2: MNHEY, SMNVEV (reference sequence). The V and J ends lost 5 bases and 4 bases respectively, with 14 bases between them. The CDR3 DNA reads TGTGCCAGCAGTCTCGCGGGGACTAGCTATGGCTACACCTTC. Its protein is CASSLAGTSYGYTF.

DNA of the CDR3: TGTGCCAGCAGTGAGGGCCTTTACAATGAGCAGTTCTTC. As protein: CASSEGLYNEQFF. The gene calls are TRBV2 and TRBJ2-1, with unresolved D. CDR1 is SNHLY and CDR2 is FYNNEI in the germline V gene. The CDR3 is made up of 13 amino acids. The germline V and J ends were trimmed by 3 bases and 4 bases, with 7 bases remaining between them.

This clone has just a few counts. V is TRBV12-5 and J is TRBJ2-7; D remains ambiguous. V lost 1 base and J 5 bases, leaving 6 bases between the germline ends. The CDR3 contains 12 residues. The germline V gene has CDR1 LGHNT and CDR2 FRNRAP. Here the CDR3 DNA reads TGTGCTAGTGGTTTGGGTTTCGACGAGCAGTACTTC. Translated, it gives CASGLGFDEQYF.

CDR3 sequence: CASSFRTGGQIGYTF. The DNA for the CDR3 is TGTGCCAGCAGTTTCCGGACAGGGGGACAGATTGGCTACACCTTC. V gene TRBV28 combines with J gene TRBJ1-2; 10 bases are a match to TRBD1. The CDR3 contains 15 residues. Per the germline V gene, CDR1 is MDHEN and CDR2 is SYDVKM. After removal of 3 bases from V and 7 bases from J, the junction contained 8 bases not matched to a gene.

This clone came up a few times. The V call is TRBV10-3, the J call TRBJ2-3; D may be TRBD2 (5 bases). The CDR3 runs 15 residues. Per the germline V gene, CDR1 is ENHRY and CDR2 is SYGVKD. Trimming stripped 3 bases from V and 4 bases from J, with 14 bases between. The DNA of the CDR3 is TGTGCCATCAGTGATCCCCTGACTAATTCAGATACGCAGTATTTT. Residues: CAISDPLTNSDTQYF.

The chain is built from TRBV5-5 and TRBJ1-1; maybe TRBD1 (6 bases). The germline CDR1 and CDR2 sequences are SGHKS and YYEKEE (reference sequence). V was cut by 2 bases and J by 4 bases, with 9 bases left in between. The CDR3 has 13 amino acids. Written as DNA, the CDR3 is TGTGCCAGCAGCTTCGGGGGGGCCACTGAAGCTTTCTTT. Amino acids: CASSFGGATEAFF. The whole variable domain, filled in from reference TRBV5-5 and TRBJ1-1, reads DAGVTQSPTHLIKTRGQQVTLRCSPISGHKSVSWYQQVLGQGPQFIFQYYEKEERGRGNFPDRFSARQFPNYSSELNVNALLLGDSALYLCASSFGGATEAFFGQGTRLTVV.

The V and J genes are TRBV9 and TRBJ2-1; 9 bases fit TRBD2. The V and J ends lost 1 base and 2 bases, in that order; junction bases with no gene match: 4. The CDR3 totals 16 residues. Germline CDR1 and CDR2: SGDLS and YYNGEE. CDR3 amino acids: CASSVTGGGAYNEQFF. CDR3 nucleotide sequence: TGTGCCAGCAGCGTAACTGGCGGGGGGGCCTACAATGAGCAGTTCTTC.

The V call is TRBV11-1, the J call TRBJ2-2, with TRBD1 identical over 7 bases. The germline CDR1 and CDR2 sequences are SGHAT and FQDESV (reference sequence). CDR3 length equals 16 residues. The ends lost 6 bases at V and 0 bases at J; junction bases unmatched: 7. The CDR3 DNA follows: TGTGCCAGCAGTCTGGGACAGATCACGAACACCGGGGAGCTGTTTTTT. It translates to CASSLGQITNTGELFF.

The CDR3 nucleotides read TGTGCCAGCACCCCGGGGGGCAGGAGGGCTTTCTTT. Amino acids: CASTPGGRRAFF. J is TRBJ1-1 and V is TRBV11-3, with D perhaps TRBD1 (6 bases). The ends were cut back, 7 bases at V and 11 bases at J, with 17 bases in the middle. This CDR3 spans 12 amino acids. Germline loops: CDR1 SGHNT, CDR2 YENEEA.

The rearrangement links TRBV6-1 to TRBJ1-2; D is unresolved. Trimming cost V 2 bases and J 0 bases, with 4 bases left between them. CDR3 length equals 13 residues. Germline V gene sequence: CDR1 MNHNS, CDR2 SASEGT. Written as DNA, the CDR3 is TGTGCCAGCAGTGAATCCACTAACTATGGCTACACCTTC. Translated, it gives CASSESTNYGYTF.

The chain carries TRBV28 and TRBJ2-3; 11 bases are a match to TRBD2. The V gene's germline CDR1 is MDHEN and CDR2 SYDVKM. This CDR3 is 14 amino acids long. The V and J ends lost 4 bases and 5 bases, in that order; junction bases with no gene match: 2. CDR3 region: CASSSLAGEDTQYF. DNA for the CDR3: TGTGCCAGCAGTTCACTAGCGGGAGAAGATACGCAGTATTTT. Full variable domain (missing parts from reference TRBV28 and TRBJ2-3): DVKVTQSSRYLVKRTGEKVFLECVQDMDHENMFWYRQDPGLGLRLIYFSYDVKMKEKGDIPEGYSVSREKKERFSLILESASTNQTSMYLCASSSLAGEDTQYFGPGTRLTVL.

The rearrangement links TRBV6-6 to TRBJ1-2; 9 positions agree with TRBD1. There are 16 residues in the CDR3. CDR1 and CDR2 from the germline V gene are MNHNY and SVGAGI (reference sequence). Trimming cost V 5 bases and J 7 bases; bases outside gene matches: 14. The CDR3 protein is CASSQTPGQGASGYTF. CDR3 DNA: TGTGCCAGCAGTCAAACCCCGGGACAGGGTGCTAGTGGCTACACCTTC.

This rearrangement joins TRBV7-9 to TRBJ2-7; 7 bases fit TRBD1. V was clipped by 5 bases and J by 2 bases; unmatched bases: 6. The CDR3 is 14 residues long. The germline CDR1 and CDR2 sequences are SEHNR and FQNEAQ (reference sequence). The CDR3 nucleotides are TGTGCCAGCAGCCCTCATGGGACAGCCTACGAGCAGTACTTC. This gives the protein CASSPHGTAYEQYF.

In this sample, this clone turned up a few times. The chain recombines TRBV2 with TRBJ1-4, with 8 positions matching TRBD1. This CDR3 spans 14 amino acids. After removal of 6 bases from V and 7 bases from J, the junction contained 7 bases not matched to a gene. Per the germline V gene, CDR1 is SNHLY and CDR2 is FYNNEI. This CDR3 is CASRWTGTREKLFF. CDR3 in DNA: TGTGCCAGCAGATGGACAGGGACGCGTGAAAAACTGTTTTTT.

This clone came up a few times. The chain links TRBV4-2 to TRBJ2-3; the match to TRBD1 covers 9 bases. In germline, CDR1 is LGHNA, CDR2 YNFKEQ. V trimming: 3 bases; J trimming: 5 bases; junction bases outside the gene matches: 6. The CDR3 is made up of 15 amino acids. In DNA, the CDR3 is TGTGCCAGCAGCCAGGGGGACAGGGAGGTAGATACGCAGTATTTT. As protein: CASSQGDREVDTQYF.